The rows below give T cell receptor beta chains drawn from one sample of a study of monozygotic twins with inflammatory bowel disease. From its re-call of the 5' RACE reads, TCRdb lists each CDR3 protein once, without DNA. Its clone listing holds hundreds of thousands of distinct CDR3 sequences. The sample was blood. These receptors came from a human donor with ulcerative colitis or Crohn's disease, or a healthy co-twin of an affected twin (not recorded which). Each CDR3 is given with its conserved first and last residue.

v_gene	j_gene	CDR3aa
TRBV6-1	TRBJ2-7	CASSEGRVIYEQYF
TRBV7-9	TRBJ1-4	CASSLDRGTTNEKLFF
TRBV30	TRBJ2-1	CAWSVWVGSVYNEQFF
TRBV20-1	TRBJ2-3	CSATGLARTDTQYF
TRBV29-1	TRBJ1-1	CSGTGAAPTEAFF
TRBV2	TRBJ2-5	CASSAAAGQGGLETQYF
TRBV28	TRBJ1-2	CASSPLNYGYTF
TRBV5-1	TRBJ2-1	CASSPGLLPSYNEQFF
TRBV5-1	TRBJ1-3	CASSLGTVAGNTIYF
TRBV30	TRBJ2-7	CAWSVLSPYEQYF
TRBV18	TRBJ2-5	CASSPIGNQGLTQYF
TRBV11-2	TRBJ2-7	CASSSGLAGDGPTYEQYF
TRBV18	TRBJ1-5	CASSLWDRDINQPQHF
TRBV15	TRBJ2-3	CATSRGTGGYTDTQYF
TRBV21-1	TRBJ2-7	CASSDYVVAPREQYF
TRBV7-9	TRBJ1-3	CASSSGQGSNTIYF
TRBV11-3	TRBJ2-3	CASSSWGTDTQYF
TRBV2	TRBJ2-1	CASSDISGEDNEQFF
TRBV7-8	TRBJ1-2	CASSLEGVPKIYGYTF
TRBV7-2	TRBJ2-1	CASSGTLGGDEQFF
TRBV4-3	TRBJ2-7	CASSPSLSGGYEQYF
TRBV2	TRBJ2-1	CASSKGLPIYNEQFF
TRBV5-1	TRBJ1-1	CASSLQGSDTEAFF
TRBV29-1	TRBJ2-3	CSVQRGRGDTQYF
TRBV20-1	TRBJ2-4	CSALTRLAKNIQYF
TRBV9	TRBJ2-2	CASSGGPGELFF
TRBV6-5	TRBJ2-3	CASSYGRGPGGDTQYF
TRBV20-1	TRBJ2-1	CSAWLAGGPDEQFF
TRBV20-1	TRBJ2-4	CSVPDTKLNIQYF
TRBV20-1	TRBJ1-1	CSASRQDTEAFF
TRBV5-1	TRBJ2-3	CASSPSPRTDTQYF
TRBV7-9	TRBJ2-3	CASSEGQGSTDTQYF
TRBV4-3	TRBJ1-4	CASSQQPLPTTNEKLFF
TRBV28	TRBJ2-6	CASSSRVDGANVLTF
TRBV4-1	TRBJ2-1	CASSQATWPRAYPQSSYNEQFF
TRBV5-6	TRBJ1-2	CASSRDRVESYTF
TRBV7-2	TRBJ2-7	CASSIRPGQGSYEQYF
TRBV20-1	TRBJ2-7	CSARWGGRARYEQYF
TRBV14	TRBJ1-6	CASSPIDRANSPLHF
TRBV7-2	TRBJ2-7	CASSIAGSYEQYF
TRBV7-2	TRBJ1-4	CASSLTNRAEKLFF
TRBV5-1	TRBJ2-6	CASSGPGHASSGANVLTF
TRBV20-1	TRBJ1-5	CSAQPGGTDHQPQHF
TRBV29-1	TRBJ1-2	CSVVSASGGYTF
TRBV12-3/TRBV12-4	TRBJ2-5	CASSLELARETQYF
TRBV25-1	TRBJ2-7	CASTRQGGSGSLYEQYF